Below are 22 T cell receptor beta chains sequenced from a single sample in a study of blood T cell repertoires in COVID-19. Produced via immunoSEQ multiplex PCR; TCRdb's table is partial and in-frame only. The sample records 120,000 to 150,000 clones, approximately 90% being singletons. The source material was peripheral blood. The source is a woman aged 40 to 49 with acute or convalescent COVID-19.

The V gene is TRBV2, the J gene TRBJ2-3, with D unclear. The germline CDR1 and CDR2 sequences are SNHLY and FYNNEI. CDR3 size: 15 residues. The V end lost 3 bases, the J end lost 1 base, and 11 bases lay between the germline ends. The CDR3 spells CASSDLAIGTDTQYF. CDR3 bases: TGTGCCAGCAGTGATCTCGCGATAGGCACAGATACGCAGTATTTT. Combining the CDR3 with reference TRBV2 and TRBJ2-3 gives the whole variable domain EPEVTQTPSHQVTQMGQEVILRCVPISNHLYFYWYRQILGQKVEFLVSFYNNEISEKSEIFDDQFSVERPDGSNFTLKIRSTKLEDSAMYFCASSDLAIGTDTQYFGPGTRLTVL.

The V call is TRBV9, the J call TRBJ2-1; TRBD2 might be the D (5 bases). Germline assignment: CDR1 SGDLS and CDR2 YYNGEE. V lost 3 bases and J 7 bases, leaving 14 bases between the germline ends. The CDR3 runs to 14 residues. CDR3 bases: TGTGCCAGCAGCGCACTAGACTCGCGGAATGAGCAGTTCTTC. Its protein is CASSALDSRNEQFF. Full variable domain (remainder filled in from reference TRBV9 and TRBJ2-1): DSGVTQTPKHLITATGQRVTLRCSPRSGDLSVYWYQQSLDQGLQFLIQYYNGEERAKGNILERFSAQQFPDLHSELNLSSLELGDSALYFCASSALDSRNEQFFGPGTRLTVL.

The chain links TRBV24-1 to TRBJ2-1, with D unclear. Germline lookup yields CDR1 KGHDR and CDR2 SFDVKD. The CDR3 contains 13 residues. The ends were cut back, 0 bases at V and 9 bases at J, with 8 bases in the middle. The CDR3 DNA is TGTGCCACCAGTGATTTGGGTGGCCCTGAGCAGTTCTTC. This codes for CATSDLGGPEQFF.

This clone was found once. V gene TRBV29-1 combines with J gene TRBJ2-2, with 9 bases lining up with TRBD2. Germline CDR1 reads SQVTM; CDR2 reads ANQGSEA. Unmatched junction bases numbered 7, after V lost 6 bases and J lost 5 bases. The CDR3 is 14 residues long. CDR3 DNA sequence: TGCAGCGTGGGTTCGAGCGGGAGGACCGGGGAGCTGTTTTTT. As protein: CSVGSSGRTGELFF.

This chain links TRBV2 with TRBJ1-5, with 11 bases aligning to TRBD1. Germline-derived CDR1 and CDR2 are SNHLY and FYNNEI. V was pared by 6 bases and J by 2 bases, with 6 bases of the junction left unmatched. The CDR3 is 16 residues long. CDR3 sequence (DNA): TGTGCCAGCAGCGGACAGGGGGCGCAGGGCAATCAGCCCCAGCATTTT. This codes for CASSGQGAQGNQPQHF.

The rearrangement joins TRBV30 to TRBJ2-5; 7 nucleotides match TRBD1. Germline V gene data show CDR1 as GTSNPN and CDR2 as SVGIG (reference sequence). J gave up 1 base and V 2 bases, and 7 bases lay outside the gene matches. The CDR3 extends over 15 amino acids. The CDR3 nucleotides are TGTGCCTGGAGTAGGCGGGCAGGGGGCCAAGAGACCCAGTACTTC. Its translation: CAWSRRAGGQETQYF.

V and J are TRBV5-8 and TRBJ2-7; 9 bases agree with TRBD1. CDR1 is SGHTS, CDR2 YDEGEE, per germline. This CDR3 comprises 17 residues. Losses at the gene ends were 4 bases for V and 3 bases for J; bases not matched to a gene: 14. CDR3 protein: CASSVARDRTGVYEQYF. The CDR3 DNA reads TGTGCCAGCAGCGTTGCGAGGGATAGGACAGGGGTCTACGAGCAGTACTTC.

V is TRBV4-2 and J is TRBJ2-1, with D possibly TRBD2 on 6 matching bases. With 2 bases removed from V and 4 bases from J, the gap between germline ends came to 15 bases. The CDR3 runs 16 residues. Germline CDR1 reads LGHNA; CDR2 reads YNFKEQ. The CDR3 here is CASSQTGTQGYNEQFF. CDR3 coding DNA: TGTGCCAGCAGCCAAACCGGGACTCAAGGATACAATGAGCAGTTCTTC.

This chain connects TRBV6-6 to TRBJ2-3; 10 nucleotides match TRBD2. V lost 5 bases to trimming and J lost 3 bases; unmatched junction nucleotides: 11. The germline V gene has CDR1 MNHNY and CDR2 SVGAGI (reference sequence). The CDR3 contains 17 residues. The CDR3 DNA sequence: TGTGCCAGCAGTCCCTCGCCTAGCGGGAGACGGACAGATACGCAGTATTTT. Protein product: CASSPSPSGRRTDTQYF.

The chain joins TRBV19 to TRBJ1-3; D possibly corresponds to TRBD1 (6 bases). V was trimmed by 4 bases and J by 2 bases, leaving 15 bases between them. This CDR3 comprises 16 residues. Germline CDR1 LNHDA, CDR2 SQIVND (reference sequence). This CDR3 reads CASSTPGHSPGNTIYF. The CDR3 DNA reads TGTGCCAGTAGTACACCGGGACATTCTCCTGGAAACACCATATATTTT.

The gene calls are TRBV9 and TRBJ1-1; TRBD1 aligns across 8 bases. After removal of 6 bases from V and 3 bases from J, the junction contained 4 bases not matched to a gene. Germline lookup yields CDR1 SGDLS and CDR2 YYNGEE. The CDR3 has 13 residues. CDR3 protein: CASNRGRDTEAFF. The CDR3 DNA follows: TGTGCCAGCAACAGGGGGAGGGACACTGAAGCTTTCTTT.

CDR3 nucleotide sequence: TGTGCCAGTAGTCCACAGGGGAACTATGGCTACACCTTC. Protein sequence: CASSPQGNYGYTF. V is TRBV19 and J is TRBJ1-2; 7 bases fit TRBD1. Germline lookup yields CDR1 LNHDA and CDR2 SQIVND (reference sequence). V dropped 5 bases and J dropped 2; count of bases not matched to a gene: 2. This CDR3 comprises 13 residues.

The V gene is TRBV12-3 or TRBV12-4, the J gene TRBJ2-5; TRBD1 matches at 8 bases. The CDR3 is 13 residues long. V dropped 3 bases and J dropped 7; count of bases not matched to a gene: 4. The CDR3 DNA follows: TGTGCCAGCAGTTTTCTACAGGGGGGGACCCAGTACTTC. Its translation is CASSFLQGGTQYF.

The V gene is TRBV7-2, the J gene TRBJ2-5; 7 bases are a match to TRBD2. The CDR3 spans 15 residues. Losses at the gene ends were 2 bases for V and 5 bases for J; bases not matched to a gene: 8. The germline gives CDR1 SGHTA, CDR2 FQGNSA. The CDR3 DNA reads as TGTGCCAGCAGCTTAATGGCTAGCGGCCAGGAGACCCAGTACTTC. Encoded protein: CASSLMASGQETQYF.

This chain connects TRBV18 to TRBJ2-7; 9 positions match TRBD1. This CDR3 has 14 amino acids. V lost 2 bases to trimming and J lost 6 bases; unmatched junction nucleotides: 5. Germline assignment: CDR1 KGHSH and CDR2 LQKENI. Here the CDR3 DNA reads TGTGCCAGCTCACCAAGGACAGGGGAAAGCGAGCAGTACTTC. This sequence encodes CASSPRTGESEQYF.

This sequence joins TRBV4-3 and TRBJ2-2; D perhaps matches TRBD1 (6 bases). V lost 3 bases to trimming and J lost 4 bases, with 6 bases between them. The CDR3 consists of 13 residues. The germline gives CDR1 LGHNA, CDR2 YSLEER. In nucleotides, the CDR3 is TGCGCCAGCAGCCAGGACAGCACCGGGGAGCTGTTTTTT. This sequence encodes CASSQDSTGELFF.

The CDR3 here is CASSEGTGGTEAFF. CDR3 nucleotides: TGTGCCAGCAGTGAAGGGACAGGGGGCACTGAAGCTTTCTTT. This rearrangement joins TRBV2 to TRBJ1-1, with 10 nucleotides matching TRBD1. Germline V gene sequence: CDR1 SNHLY, CDR2 FYNNEI. Unmatched junction bases numbered 0, after V lost 1 base and J lost 4 bases. This CDR3 is 14 amino acids long. The complete variable domain, with remaining parts taken from reference TRBV2 and TRBJ1-1, reads EPEVTQTPSHQVTQMGQEVILRCVPISNHLYFYWYRQILGQKVEFLVSFYNNEISEKSEIFDDQFSVERPDGSNFTLKIRSTKLEDSAMYFCASSEGTGGTEAFFGQGTRLTVV.

The CDR3 coding sequence is TGTGCCAGCAGTTCCTCCAACACTGAAGCTTTCTTT. It codes for CASSSSNTEAFF. The chain is built from TRBV12-3 or TRBV12-4 and TRBJ1-1; D gene ambiguous. V was pared by 4 bases and J by 2 bases, with 5 bases between. This CDR3 contains 12 residues.

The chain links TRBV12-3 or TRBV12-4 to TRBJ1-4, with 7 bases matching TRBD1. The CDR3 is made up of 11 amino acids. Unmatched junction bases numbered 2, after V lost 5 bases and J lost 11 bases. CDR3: CASSGQVKLFF. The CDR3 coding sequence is TGTGCCAGCAGTGGACAGGTGAAACTGTTTTTT.

The CDR3, as DNA: TGTGCCAGCAGCTTCCCAGCGGGGGTTCCACATGAGACGCAGTATTTT. Its translation is CASSFPAGVPHETQYF. The chain has TRBV11-2 and TRBJ2-3; 8 nucleotides agree with TRBD2. The V gene's germline CDR1 is SGHAT and CDR2 FQNNGV. The CDR3 contains 16 residues. V dropped 3 bases and J dropped 9; count of bases not matched to a gene: 14.

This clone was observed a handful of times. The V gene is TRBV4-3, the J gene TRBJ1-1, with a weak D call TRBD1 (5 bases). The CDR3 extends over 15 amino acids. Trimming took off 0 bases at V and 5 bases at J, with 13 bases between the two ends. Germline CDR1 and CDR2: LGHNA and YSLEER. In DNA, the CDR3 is TGCGCCAGCAGCCAAGATTTGGGGCAGGGAACTGAAGCTTTCTTT. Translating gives CASSQDLGQGTEAFF.

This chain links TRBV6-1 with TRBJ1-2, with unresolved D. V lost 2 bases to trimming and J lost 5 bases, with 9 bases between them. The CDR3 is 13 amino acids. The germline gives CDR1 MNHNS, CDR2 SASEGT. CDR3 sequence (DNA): TGTGCCAGCAGTGAATCGCGGGGTTATGGCTACACCTTC. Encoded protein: CASSESRGYGYTF.